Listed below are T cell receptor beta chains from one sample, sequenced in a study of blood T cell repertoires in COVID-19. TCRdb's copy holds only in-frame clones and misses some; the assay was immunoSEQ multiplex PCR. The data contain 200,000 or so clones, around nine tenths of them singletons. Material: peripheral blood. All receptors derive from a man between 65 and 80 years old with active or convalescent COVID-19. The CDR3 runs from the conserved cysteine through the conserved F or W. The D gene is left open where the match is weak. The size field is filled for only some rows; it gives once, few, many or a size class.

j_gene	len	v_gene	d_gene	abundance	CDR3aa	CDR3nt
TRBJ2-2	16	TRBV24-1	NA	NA	CATSDSGTPKTGELFF	TGTGCCACCAGTGATTCCGGGACACCCAAGACCGGGGAGCTGTTTTTT
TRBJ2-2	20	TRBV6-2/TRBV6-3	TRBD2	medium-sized	CASSYPPPGLAGGNAGELFF	TGTGCCAGCAGTTACCCCCCACCGGGACTAGCGGGAGGGAACGCCGGGGAGCTGTTTTTT
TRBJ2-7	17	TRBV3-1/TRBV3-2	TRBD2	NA	CASSQELSSGRSYEQYF	TGTGCCAGCAGCCAAGAGCTTTCGAGCGGGAGGTCCTACGAGCAGTACTTC
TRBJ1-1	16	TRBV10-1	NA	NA	CASSESRNSTCTEAFF	TGCGCCAGCAGTGAGTCGAGAAACAGCACTTGCACTGAAGCTTTCTTT
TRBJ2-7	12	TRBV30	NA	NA	CAWERGKDEQYF	TGTGCCTGGGAGAGAGGGAAGGACGAGCAGTACTTC
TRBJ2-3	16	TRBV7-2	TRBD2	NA	CASSLAATSGTDTQYF	TGTGCCAGCAGCTTAGCGGCGACTAGCGGCACAGATACGCAGTATTTT
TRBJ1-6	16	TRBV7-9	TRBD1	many	CASSLRDRGYNSPLHF	TGTGCCAGCAGCTTAAGGGACAGGGGGTATAATTCACCCCTCCACTTT
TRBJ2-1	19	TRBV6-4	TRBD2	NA	CASLISGCSGGARYNEQFF	TGTGCCAGCCTGATCTCTGGCTGTAGCGGGGGGGCGCGCTACAATGAGCAGTTCTTC
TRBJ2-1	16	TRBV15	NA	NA	CATSRDRGGNYNEQFF	TGTGCCACCAGCAGAGATCGCGGAGGAAACTACAATGAGCAGTTCTTC
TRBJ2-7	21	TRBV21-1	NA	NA	CASREGLAGGTQGRETYEQYF	TGTGCCAGCAGGGAGGGACTAGCGGGAGGTACTCAAGGGAGGGAAACCTACGAGCAGTACTTC
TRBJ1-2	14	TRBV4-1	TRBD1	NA	CASSRDRGYYGYTF	TGCGCCAGCAGCCGTGACAGGGGATACTATGGCTACACCTTC
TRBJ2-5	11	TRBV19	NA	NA	CASRREETQYF	TGTGCCAGTAGGAGGGAAGAGACCCAGTACTTC
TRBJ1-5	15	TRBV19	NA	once	CASSMWETGNQPQHF	TGTGCCAGTAGTATGTGGGAGACGGGCAATCAGCCCCAGCATTTT
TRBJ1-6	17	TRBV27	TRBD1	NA	CASSPARGGADNSPLHF	TGTGCCAGCAGCCCAGCACGAGGGGGCGCCGATAATTCACCCCTCCACTTT
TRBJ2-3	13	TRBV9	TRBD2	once	CASSETPTSNQYF	TGTGCCAGCAGCGAGACCCCGACTAGCAATCAGTATTTT
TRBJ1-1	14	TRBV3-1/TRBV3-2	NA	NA	CASSPAAVNTEAFF	TGTGCCAGCAGCCCCGCAGCGGTGAACACTGAAGCTTTCTTT
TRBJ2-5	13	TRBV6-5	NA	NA	CASRQGPQETQYF	TGTGCCAGCAGACAGGGCCCCCAAGAGACCCAGTACTTC
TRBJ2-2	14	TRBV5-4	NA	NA	CASSLVKNTGELFF	TGTGCCAGCAGCTTGGTCAAGAACACCGGGGAGCTGTTTTTT
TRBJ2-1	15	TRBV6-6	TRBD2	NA	CASSSPGLAVHEQFF	TGTGCCAGCAGTTCACCGGGACTAGCTGTCCATGAGCAGTTCTTC
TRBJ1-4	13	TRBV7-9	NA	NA	CASTISGSEKLFF	TGTGCCAGCACCATATCCGGGTCAGAAAAACTGTTTTTT
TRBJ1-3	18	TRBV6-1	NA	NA	CASSDDLFRVGSGNTIYF	TGTGCCAGCAGTGACGACCTTTTCAGGGTCGGCTCTGGAAACACCATATATTTT
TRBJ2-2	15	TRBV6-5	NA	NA	CASSTQLGVTGELFF	TGTGCCAGCAGTACCCAATTGGGAGTCACCGGGGAGCTGTTTTTT
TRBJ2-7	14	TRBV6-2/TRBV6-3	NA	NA	CASSYSTWGHEKYF	TGTGCCAGCAGTTACTCGACATGGGGCCATGAGAAGTACTTC
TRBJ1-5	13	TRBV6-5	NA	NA	CASSTTGNQPQHF	TGTGCCAGCAGTACCACAGGCAATCAGCCCCAGCATTTT
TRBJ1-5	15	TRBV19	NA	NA	CASSFQGNSNQPQHF	TGTGCCAGTAGTTTTCAGGGGAATAGCAATCAGCCCCAGCATTTT
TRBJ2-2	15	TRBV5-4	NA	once	CASSVPGNRTGELFF	TGTGCCAGCAGCGTCCCGGGGAACCGTACCGGGGAGCTGTTTTTT
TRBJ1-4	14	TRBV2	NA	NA	CASSEMAVVEKLFF	TGTGCCAGCAGTGAAATGGCGGTCGTTGAAAAACTGTTTTTT
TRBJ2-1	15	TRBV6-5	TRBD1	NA	CASRTRDRAYNEQFF	TGTGCCAGCAGAACCCGGGACAGGGCTTACAATGAGCAGTTCTTC
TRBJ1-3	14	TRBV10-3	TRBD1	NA	CAVGTGGPGNTIYF	TGTGCCGTTGGGACAGGGGGCCCAGGAAACACCATATATTTT
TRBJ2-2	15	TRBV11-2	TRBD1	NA	CASSTGQGATGELFF	TGTGCCAGCAGCACCGGACAGGGGGCTACGGGGGAGCTGTTTTTT
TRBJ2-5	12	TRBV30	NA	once	CAWRADFETQYF	TGTGCCTGGAGGGCTGACTTTGAGACCCAGTACTTC
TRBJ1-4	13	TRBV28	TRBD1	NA	CASRDRVNEKLFF	TGTGCCAGCAGGGACAGGGTGAACGAAAAACTGTTTTTT
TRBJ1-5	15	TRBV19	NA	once	CASSIGNSGNQPQHF	TGTGCCAGTAGTATAGGTAATTCGGGCAATCAGCCCCAGCATTTT
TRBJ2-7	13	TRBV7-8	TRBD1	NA	CASSRTGRYEQYF	TGTGCCAGCAGCCGGACAGGCAGATACGAGCAGTACTTC
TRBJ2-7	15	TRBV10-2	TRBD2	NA	CASTLAGATPGEQYF	TGCGCCAGCACCTTAGCGGGAGCTACGCCGGGCGAGCAGTACTTC
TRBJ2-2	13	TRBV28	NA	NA	CASRQGLTGELFF	TGTGCCAGCAGGCAAGGACTAACAGGGGAGCTGTTTTTT
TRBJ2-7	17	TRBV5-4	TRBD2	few	CASSLGSGRHLSYEQYF	TGTGCCAGCAGCTTGGGTAGCGGGAGGCACCTCTCCTACGAGCAGTACTTC
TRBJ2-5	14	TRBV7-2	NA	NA	CASSLSGIQETQYF	TGTGCCAGCAGCTTATCAGGGATACAAGAGACCCAGTACTTC
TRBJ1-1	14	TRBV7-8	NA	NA	CASSFQRKGTEAFF	TGTGCCAGCAGCTTTCAGCGAAAAGGCACTGAAGCTTTCTTT
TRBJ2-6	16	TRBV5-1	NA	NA	CASSLSGTPGANVLTF	TGCGCCAGCAGCTTGTCCGGGACTCCTGGGGCCAACGTCCTGACTTTC
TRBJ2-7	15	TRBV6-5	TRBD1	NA	CASKKGQGALDEQYF	TGTGCCAGCAAGAAAGGACAGGGGGCGCTCGACGAGCAGTACTTC
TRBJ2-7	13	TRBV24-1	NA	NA	CATSDFSGGEQYF	TGTGCCACCAGTGATTTTTCAGGAGGGGAGCAGTACTTC
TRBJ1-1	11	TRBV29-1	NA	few	CSVISRFEAFF	TGCAGCGTTATTTCCAGATTCGAAGCTTTCTTT
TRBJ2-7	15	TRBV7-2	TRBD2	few	CASSTTSGPSYEQYF	TGTGCCAGCAGCACTACTAGCGGGCCGTCCTACGAGCAGTACTTC
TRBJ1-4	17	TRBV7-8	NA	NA	CASSPSGWGGVNEKLFF	TGTGCCAGCAGCCCCTCCGGATGGGGGGGTGTAAATGAAAAACTGTTTTTT
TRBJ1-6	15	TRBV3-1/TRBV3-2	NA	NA	CASSQDDRGNSPLHF	TGTGCCAGCAGCCAAGATGATAGAGGGAATTCACCCCTCCACTTT
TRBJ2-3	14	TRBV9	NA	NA	CASSVGTTTDTQYF	TGTGCCAGCAGCGTAGGTACGACAACAGATACGCAGTATTTT
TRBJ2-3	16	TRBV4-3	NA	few	CASSQDPSRPVDTQYF	TGCGCCAGCAGCCAAGATCCGAGCAGGCCTGTAGATACGCAGTATTTT
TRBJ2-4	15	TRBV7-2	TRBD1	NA	CASSRGQTTKNIQYF	TGTGCCAGCAGCAGGGGACAGACTACGAAAAACATTCAGTACTTC
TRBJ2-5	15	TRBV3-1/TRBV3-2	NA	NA	CASSQDRRGQETQYF	TGTGCCAGCAGCCAAGATCGGAGGGGACAAGAGACCCAGTACTTC
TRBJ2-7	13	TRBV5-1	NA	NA	CASSLGRSYEQYF	TGCGCCAGCAGCTTGGGGCGGTCCTACGAGCAGTACTTC
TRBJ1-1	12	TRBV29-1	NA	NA	CSVTDLNTEAFF	TGCAGCGTAACAGACCTGAACACTGAAGCTTTCTTT
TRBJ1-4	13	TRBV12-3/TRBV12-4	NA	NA	CASRLQGAEKLFF	TGTGCCAGCAGGCTACAGGGTGCGGAAAAACTGTTTTTT